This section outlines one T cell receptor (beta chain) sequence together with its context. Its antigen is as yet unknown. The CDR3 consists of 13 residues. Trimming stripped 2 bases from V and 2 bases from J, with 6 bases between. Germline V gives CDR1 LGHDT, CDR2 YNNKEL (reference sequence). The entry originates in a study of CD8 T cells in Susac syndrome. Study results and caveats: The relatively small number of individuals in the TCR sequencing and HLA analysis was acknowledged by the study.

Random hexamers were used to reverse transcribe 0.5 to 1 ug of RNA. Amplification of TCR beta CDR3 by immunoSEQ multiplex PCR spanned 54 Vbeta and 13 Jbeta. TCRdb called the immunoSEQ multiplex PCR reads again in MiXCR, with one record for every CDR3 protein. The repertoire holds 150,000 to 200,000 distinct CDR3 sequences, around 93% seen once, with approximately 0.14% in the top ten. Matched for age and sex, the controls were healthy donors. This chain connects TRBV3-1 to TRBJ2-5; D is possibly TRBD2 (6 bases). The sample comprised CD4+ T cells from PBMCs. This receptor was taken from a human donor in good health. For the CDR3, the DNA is TGTGCCAGCAGCCAAAGCGGGCAAGAGACCCAGTACTTC. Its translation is CASSQSGQETQYF.